The clone carrying this T cell receptor beta chain appeared a few times. Antigen: not known. This record belongs to a study of beta chain features in type 1 diabetes. Points from the study as a whole: The study found moderately but significantly shorter TCRB CDR3s in all four CD4+ subsets of Type 1 diabetes patients. Whether HLA type affects TCRB rearrangement stayed undetermined in the present work.

Trimming shortened V by 7 bases and J by 2 bases, and 9 bases separated the two germline ends. Germline CDR1 reads MDHEN; CDR2 reads SYDVKM. CDR3 length: 13 residues. TCRB transcripts that were expressed got sequenced, as all of the isolated RNA had been reverse transcribed. TCRdb keeps only in-frame clones here, not all; method: immunoSEQ multiplex PCR. Of about 660,000 clones listed, around 15% are singletons. Each of the CD4+ naive, central memory, regulatory and stem cell-like memory populations was sorted via CD45RO/CCR7/CD25/CD127/CD95/CD27. The sequencing input was naive CD4+ T cells from blood. The chain recombines TRBV28 with TRBJ2-1; no clear D gene. The origin of this receptor is a man younger than 30 with type 1 diabetes. The CDR3 spells CASTADTYNEQFF. For the CDR3, the DNA is TGTGCCAGCACGGCAGACACCTACAATGAGCAGTTCTTC.